This is a list of T cell receptor beta chains from one sample in a study of neurological immune-mediated disorders. Via MiXCR, TCRdb re-called the 5' RACE reads, giving one row per CDR3 protein. The table includes tens of thousands of distinct CDR3 sequences, more than 3% detected once. Sequencing was done on a sample of PBMCs. These receptors came from a man younger than 40 with multiple sclerosis. Both conserved end residues are part of each CDR3. A D gene is named only where the DNA matches it firmly. The size of a clone is reported for some rows only, either as once, few or many, or as a class for expanded clones.

TRBV3-1,TRBD1,many,TRBJ2-3,TGTGCCAGCAGCACTAGCAGGGGGCTGAGCACAGATACGCAGTATTTT,CASSTSRGLSTDTQYF
TRBV3-1,NA,many,TRBJ1-1,TGTGCCAGCAGCCAAGTTACGCATAACACTGAAGCTTTCTTT,CASSQVTHNTEAFF
TRBV14,NA,many,TRBJ2-7,TGTGCCAGCAGCCAAGATAAGGGGAGAGGATCCTACGAGCAGTACTTC,CASSQDKGRGSYEQYF
TRBV15,TRBD1,many,TRBJ2-5,TGTGCCACCAGTCGACAGGGGCGAGAGACCCAGTACTTC,CATSRQGRETQYF
TRBV5-6,NA,many,TRBJ1-1,TGTGCCAGCAGCTTCGGGTTTTTGGGGGTGAGCACTGAAGCTTTCTTT,CASSFGFLGVSTEAFF
TRBV4-2,TRBD2,many,TRBJ2-7,TGTGCCAGCAGCCAAGGTACTGGACTAGCGGACGAGCAGTACTTC,CASSQGTGLADEQYF
TRBV20-1,NA,medium-sized,TRBJ2-1,TGCAGTGCTACCGGGACACGGAACCGGGAACAGTTCTTC,CSATGTRNREQFF
TRBV14,TRBD2,NA,TRBJ2-1,TGTGCCAGCAGCCAACTAGCGGGAGGGCCCAACAATGAGCAGTTCTTC,CASSQLAGGPNNEQFF
TRBV9,NA,few,TRBJ2-3,TGTGCCAGCAGCTCAAGGACTAGCACAGATACGCAGTATTTT,CASSSRTSTDTQYF
TRBV6-5,NA,many,TRBJ2-1,TGTGCCAGCAGTTACTCGGTTGGGGAACGGGACAATGAGCAGTTCTTC,CASSYSVGERDNEQFF
TRBV21-1,NA,many,TRBJ2-1,TGTGCCAGCAGCAAACTCGTGACAGGGTTTATCAATGAGCAGTTCTTC,CASSKLVTGFINEQFF
TRBV6-1,TRBD1,NA,TRBJ2-3,TGTGCCACCCATGACCGGACAGGGGGCGGAGATACGCAGTATTTT,CATHDRTGGGDTQYF
TRBV20-1,NA,NA,TRBJ2-6,NA,CSVRDFRGSGANVLTF
TRBV29-1,TRBD2,many,TRBJ2-2,TGCAGCGCCATACCTCTAGCGGCGACGAACACCGGGGAGCTGTTTTTT,CSAIPLAATNTGELFF
TRBV18,NA,many,TRBJ1-2,TGTGCCAGCTCACCATCTCTCGAAACGGCACAAGGCTACACCTTC,CASSPSLETAQGYTF
TRBV18,NA,NA,TRBJ1-5,TGTGCCAGCTCACCATCGCAGGGAAGAAGCAATCAGCCCCAGAATTTT,CASSPSQGRSNQPQNF
TRBV5-1,NA,many,TRBJ2-3,TGCGCCAGCAGCCTCTCCGGGGTAACGGGAGATACGCAGTATTTT,CASSLSGVTGDTQYF
TRBV6-5,NA,many,TRBJ1-1,TGTGCCAGCAGTTACGGGGGCGGTTACACTGAAGCTTTCTTT,CASSYGGGYTEAFF
TRBV5-1,NA,many,TRBJ1-1,TGCGCCAGCAGCTTGTTGGTCACGGCGAACACTGAAGCTTTCTTT,CASSLLVTANTEAFF
TRBV6-5,NA,many,TRBJ1-4,TGTGCCAGCAGCAACATGAATGGTTATGAAAAACTGTTTTTT,CASSNMNGYEKLFF
TRBV4-2,NA,many,TRBJ1-6,NA,CASSQGFAGGSSPLNF
TRBV7-8,TRBD1,few,TRBJ1-1,TGTGCCAGCAGCCCATATTTTGGACAGGGGTTGAACACTGAAGCTTTCTTT,CASSPYFGQGLNTEAFF
TRBV5-1,NA,many,TRBJ2-7,TGCGCCAGCAGCTTGGGAACTAGCATCGAGTACGAGCAGTACTTC,CASSLGTSIEYEQYF
TRBV5-1,TRBD1,many,TRBJ1-1,TGCGCCAGTGCTATCCCCGGGACAGGGAACACTGAAGCTTTCTTT,CASAIPGTGNTEAFF
TRBV7-2,NA,few,TRBJ2-1,TGTGCCAGCAGCTTATATCAGGACGCTTCCTACAATGAGCAGTTCTTC,CASSLYQDASYNEQFF
TRBV20-1,TRBD2,many,TRBJ2-1,TGCAGTGCTATCAGCCCCCTAGCGGCTACCGACAATGAGCAGTTCTTC,CSAISPLAATDNEQFF
TRBV20-1,NA,many,TRBJ1-1,TGCAGTGCTAAAAGAGGGATGAACACTGAAGCTTTCTTT,CSAKRGMNTEAFF
TRBV9,NA,many,TRBJ1-2,TGTGCCAGCAGCGTGATCGGCGGCTATGGCTACACCTTC,CASSVIGGYGYTF
TRBV5-1,TRBD1,many,TRBJ1-4,TGCGCCAGCAGCCCTGGGACAGGGCTTGAAAAACTGTTTTTT,CASSPGTGLEKLFF
TRBV5-1,NA,many,TRBJ2-3,TGCGCCAGCAGGCCGGACTCCTGGACAGATACGCAGTATTTT,CASRPDSWTDTQYF
TRBV4-2,NA,few,TRBJ2-6,TGTGCCAGCAGCTTTCCAGAAGGGGCCAACGTCCTGACTTTC,CASSFPEGANVLTF
TRBV29-1,NA,NA,TRBJ2-6,TGCAGCGTAGAAGACAAATCAAGCTCTGGGGCCAAAGTCCTGACTTTC,CSVEDKSSSGAKVLTF
TRBV29-1,NA,many,TRBJ2-1,TGCAGCGTCGCCCTGGCCCCTGGTGAGCAGTTCTTC,CSVALAPGEQFF
TRBV7-6,NA,many,TRBJ2-7,TGTGCCAGCAGCCGCCCCCCGGCCCCGAGGGGAAGAGCCTACGAGCAGTACTTC,CASSRPPAPRGRAYEQYF
TRBV5-1,NA,few,TRBJ2-7,TGCGCCAGCAGCTTGGCGGAAAGGGAGGCCTACGAGCAGTACTTC,CASSLAEREAYEQYF
TRBV29-1,NA,many,TRBJ2-1,TGCAGCGTTGTTAGACTAACCTACAATGAGCAGTTCTTC,CSVVRLTYNEQFF
TRBV20-1,NA,many,TRBJ2-5,TGCAGTGCTAAGGGGGGGGCCCAGGAGACCCAGTACTTC,CSAKGGAQETQYF
TRBV7-9,NA,many,TRBJ1-6,TGTGCCAGCAGCCCCGAAGGTACAAATTCACCCCTCCACTTT,CASSPEGTNSPLHF
TRBV27,TRBD1,many,TRBJ2-1,TGTGCCAGCACTCCAACCCCGGGACAGGGGAAGAATGAGCAGTTCTTC,CASTPTPGQGKNEQFF
TRBV7-9,TRBD1,many,TRBJ2-6,TGTGCCAGCAGCGGGACAGGGCTTAGCTCTGGGGCCAACGTCCTGACTTTC,CASSGTGLSSGANVLTF
TRBV11-2,NA,many,TRBJ2-7,TGTGCCAGCAGCTTAACCCGGGTGGGGACCTACGAGCAGTACTTC,CASSLTRVGTYEQYF
TRBV3-1,NA,many,TRBJ2-3,TGTGCCAGCAGCCAAGCAGTTACCACTCGCACAGATACGCAGTATTTT,CASSQAVTTRTDTQYF
TRBV12-3/TRBV12-4,TRBD2,many,TRBJ2-3,TGTGCCAGCAGTCGAAGCGGGGGCGCCACAGATACGCAGTATTTT,CASSRSGGATDTQYF
TRBV20-1,NA,NA,TRBJ2-1,TGCAGTGCTAACAGCGAGATCTACAATGAGCAGTTCTTC,CSANSEIYNEQFF
TRBV4-1,TRBD2,many,TRBJ2-7,TGCGCCAGCAGCCAAGTCCAAACTACCGGGACTAGCTACTACGAGCAGTACTTC,CASSQVQTTGTSYYEQYF
TRBV4-1,NA,many,TRBJ2-7,TGCGCCAGCAGCCCCGGCTTGGGGAGCTCCTACGAGCAGTACTTC,CASSPGLGSSYEQYF
TRBV5-1,NA,many,TRBJ2-1,TGCGCCAGCAGCTTGGTCGGGGGGCCTAACAATGAGCAGTTCTTC,CASSLVGGPNNEQFF
TRBV25-1,TRBD1,NA,TRBJ1-1,TGTGCCAGCAGTGCGGGACAGTTTGAGAGCACTGAAGCTTTCTTT,CASSAGQFESTEAFF
TRBV19,NA,many,TRBJ1-1,TGTGCCAGTAGTATAGGGCTAGGGAACACTGAAGCTTTCTTT,CASSIGLGNTEAFF
TRBV5-1,NA,many,TRBJ1-2,TGCGCCAGCAGCGAGATGAGCAGCTACACCTTC,CASSEMSSYTF
TRBV5-1,TRBD1,many,TRBJ1-1,TGCGCCAGCAGCGTGGGACAGGGGGCCATGAACACTGAAGCTTTCTTT,CASSVGQGAMNTEAFF
TRBV7-9,NA,many,TRBJ2-7,TGTGCCAGCAGCTTAGGAGATCCGACCTACGAGCAGTACTTC,CASSLGDPTYEQYF
TRBV7-9,NA,many,TRBJ2-7,TGTGCCAGCAGCTTAGACCCCTCATGGAGGGGGCCCTACGAGCAGTACTTC,CASSLDPSWRGPYEQYF
TRBV12-3/TRBV12-4,TRBD1,many,TRBJ1-2,TGTGCCAGCACCCCAGATGGGACAGGGGGCTACGGAGGCTACACCTTC,CASTPDGTGGYGGYTF
TRBV9,NA,many,TRBJ1-1,TGTGCCAGCGCCCGGGGGATGGGTCGGGACACTGAAGCTTTCTTT,CASARGMGRDTEAFF